This TCR beta chain appears in the sequencing data of a study of cytomegalovirus exposure and HLA in healthy donors. The study ran its PCR with 60 Vbeta and 13 Jbeta primers. Using immunoSEQ multiplex PCR, the repertoire was profiled, and TCRdb retains in-frame clones only, with some absent. In the table there are roughly 100,000 clones, 74% of which are singletons. As for this clone: Its matching antigen is unknown.

Overall study findings and caveats: The authors listed around 150 TCR beta chains as cytomegalovirus-associated. An analysis done earlier found most TCR beta V segments productive about 87% or about 30% of the time.

This receptor was obtained from a man between 45 and 60 years old in good health and CMV-seropositive. The sample comprised PBMCs.

CDR3 sequence: CAIPEANEKLFF. In DNA form, the CDR3 reads TGTGCCATCCCGGAAGCGAATGAAAAACTGTTTTTT. The gene calls are TRBV21-1 and TRBJ1-4. TRBV21-1 is given as a pseudogene. There are 12 residues in the CDR3.